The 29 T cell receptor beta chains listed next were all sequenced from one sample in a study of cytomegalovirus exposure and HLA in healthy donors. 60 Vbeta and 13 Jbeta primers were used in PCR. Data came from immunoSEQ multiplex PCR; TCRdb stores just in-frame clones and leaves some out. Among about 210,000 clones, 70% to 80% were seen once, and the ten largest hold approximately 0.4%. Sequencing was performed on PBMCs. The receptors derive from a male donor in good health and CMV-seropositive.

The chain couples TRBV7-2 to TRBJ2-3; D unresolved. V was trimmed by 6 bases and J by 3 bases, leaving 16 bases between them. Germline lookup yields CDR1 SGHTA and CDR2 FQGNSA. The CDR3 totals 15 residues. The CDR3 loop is CASSPMSHLTDTQYF. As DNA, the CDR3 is TGTGCCAGCAGTCCTATGTCCCATTTGACAGATACGCAGTATTTT.

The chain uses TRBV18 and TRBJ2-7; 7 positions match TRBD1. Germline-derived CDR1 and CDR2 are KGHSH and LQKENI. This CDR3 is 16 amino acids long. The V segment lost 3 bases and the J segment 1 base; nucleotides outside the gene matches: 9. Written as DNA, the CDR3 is TGTGCCAGCTCACCGCTTTTCCCGGGACAGTCCTACGAGCAGTACTTC. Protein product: CASSPLFPGQSYEQYF.

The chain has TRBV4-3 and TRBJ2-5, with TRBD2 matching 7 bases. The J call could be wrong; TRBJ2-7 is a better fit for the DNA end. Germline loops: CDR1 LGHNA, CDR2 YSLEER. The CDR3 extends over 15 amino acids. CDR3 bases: TGCGCCAGCAGCCAATCCGCGGGGGAAGCTTACGAGCAGTACTTC. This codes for CASSQSAGEAYEQYF.

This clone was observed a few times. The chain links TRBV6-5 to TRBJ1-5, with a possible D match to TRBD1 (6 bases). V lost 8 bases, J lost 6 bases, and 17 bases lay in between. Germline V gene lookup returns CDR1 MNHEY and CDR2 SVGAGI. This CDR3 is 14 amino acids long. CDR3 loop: CASVGGGAAQPQHF. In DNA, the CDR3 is TGTGCCAGCGTCGGGGGGGGCGCAGCTCAGCCCCAGCATTTT.

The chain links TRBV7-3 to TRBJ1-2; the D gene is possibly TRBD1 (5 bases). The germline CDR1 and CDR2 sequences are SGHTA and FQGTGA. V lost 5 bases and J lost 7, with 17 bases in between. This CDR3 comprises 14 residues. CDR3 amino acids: CASSLEAVGGGYTF. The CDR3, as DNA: TGTGCCAGCAGCCTAGAGGCTGTGGGGGGTGGCTACACCTTC. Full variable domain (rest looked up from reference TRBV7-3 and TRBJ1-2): GAGVSQTPSNKVTEKGKYVELRCDPISGHTALYWYRQSLGQGPEFLIYFQGTGAADDSGLPNDRFFAVRPEGSVSTLKIQRTERGDSAVYLCASSLEAVGGGYTFGSGTRLTVV.

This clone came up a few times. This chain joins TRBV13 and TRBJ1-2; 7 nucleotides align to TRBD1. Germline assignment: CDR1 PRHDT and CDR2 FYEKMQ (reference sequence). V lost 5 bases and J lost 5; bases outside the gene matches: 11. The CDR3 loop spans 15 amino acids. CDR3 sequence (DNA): TGTGCCAGCAGCGAATTAGGGGGCGCGGAGTATGGCTACACCTTC. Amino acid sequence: CASSELGGAEYGYTF.

CDR3 sequence (DNA): TGTGCCAGCAGCCACAGCTCCGAGCAGTACTTC. Translating gives CASSHSSEQYF. This rearrangement joins TRBV6-5 to TRBJ2-7; D is undetermined. The germline V gene has CDR1 MNHEY and CDR2 SVGAGI. The CDR3 contains 11 residues. V lost 6 bases and J 6 bases, leaving 9 bases between the germline ends.

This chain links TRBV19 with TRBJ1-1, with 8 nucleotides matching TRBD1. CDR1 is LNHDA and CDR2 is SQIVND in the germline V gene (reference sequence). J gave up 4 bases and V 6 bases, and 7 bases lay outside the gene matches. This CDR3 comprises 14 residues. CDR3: CASRQQGDFTEAFF. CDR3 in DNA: TGTGCCAGTAGGCAACAGGGGGATTTCACTGAAGCTTTCTTT.

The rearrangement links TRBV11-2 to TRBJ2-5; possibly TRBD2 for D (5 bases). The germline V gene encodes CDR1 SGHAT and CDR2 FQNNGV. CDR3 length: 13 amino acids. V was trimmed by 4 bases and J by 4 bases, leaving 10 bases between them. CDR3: CASSSRTRETQYF. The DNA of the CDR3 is TGTGCCAGCAGCTCGAGGACTCGAGAGACCCAGTACTTC. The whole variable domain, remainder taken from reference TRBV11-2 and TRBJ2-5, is EAGVAQSPRYKIIEKRQSVAFWCNPISGHATLYWYQQILGQGPKLLIQFQNNGVVDDSQLPKDRFSAERLKGVDSTLKIQPAKLEDSAVYLCASSSRTRETQYFGPGTRLLVL.

DNA for the CDR3: TGTGCCAGCAGTTCTTCCAGGGGTTCTTGGGATGGCTACACCTTC. Protein product: CASSSSRGSWDGYTF. This chain joins TRBV7-2 and TRBJ1-2; TRBD1 might be the D (6 bases). Germline V gene lookup returns CDR1 SGHTA and CDR2 FQGNSA. V was cut by 6 bases and J by 6 bases, with 20 bases left in between. The CDR3 has 15 residues.

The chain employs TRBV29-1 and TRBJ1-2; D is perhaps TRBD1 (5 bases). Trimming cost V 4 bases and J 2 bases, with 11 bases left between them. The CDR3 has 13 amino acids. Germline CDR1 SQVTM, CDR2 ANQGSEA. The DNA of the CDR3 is TGCAGCGTTGGACAGCTTTACAACTATGGCTACACCTTC. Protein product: CSVGQLYNYGYTF.

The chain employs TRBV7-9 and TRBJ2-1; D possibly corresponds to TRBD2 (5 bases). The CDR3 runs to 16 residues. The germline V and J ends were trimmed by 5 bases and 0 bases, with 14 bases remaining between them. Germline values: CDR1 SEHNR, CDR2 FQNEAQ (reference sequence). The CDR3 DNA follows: TGTGCCAGCAGCCTCAGGAGGACGAGCTCCTACAATGAGCAGTTCTTC. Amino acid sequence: CASSLRRTSSYNEQFF.

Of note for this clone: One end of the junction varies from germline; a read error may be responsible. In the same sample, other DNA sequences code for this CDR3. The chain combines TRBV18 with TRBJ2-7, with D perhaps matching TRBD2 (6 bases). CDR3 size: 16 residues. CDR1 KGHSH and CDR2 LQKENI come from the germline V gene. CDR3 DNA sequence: TGTGCCAGCTCACCTCGGGGCGGGGACGGTGGCTACGAGCAGTATTTC. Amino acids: CASSPRGGDGGYEQYF. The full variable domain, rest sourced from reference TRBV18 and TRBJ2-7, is NAGVMQNPRHLVRRRGQEARLRCSPMKGHSHVYWYRQLPEEGLKFMVYLQKENIIDESGMPKERFSAEFPKEGPSILRIQQVVRGDSAAYFCASSPRGGDGGYEQYFGPGTRLTVT.

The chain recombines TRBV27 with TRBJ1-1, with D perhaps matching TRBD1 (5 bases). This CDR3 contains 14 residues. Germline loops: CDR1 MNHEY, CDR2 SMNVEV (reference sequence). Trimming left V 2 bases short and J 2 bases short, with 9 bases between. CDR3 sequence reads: CASSLQGSNTEAFF. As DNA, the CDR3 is TGTGCCAGCAGTTTACAGGGTAGCAACACTGAAGCTTTCTTT.

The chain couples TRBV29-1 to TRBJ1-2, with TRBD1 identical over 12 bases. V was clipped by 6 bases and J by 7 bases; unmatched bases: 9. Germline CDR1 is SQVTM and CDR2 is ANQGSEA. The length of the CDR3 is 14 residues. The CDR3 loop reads CSVEPGQGAGGYTF. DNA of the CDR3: TGCAGCGTGGAACCGGGACAGGGGGCGGGTGGCTACACCTTC.

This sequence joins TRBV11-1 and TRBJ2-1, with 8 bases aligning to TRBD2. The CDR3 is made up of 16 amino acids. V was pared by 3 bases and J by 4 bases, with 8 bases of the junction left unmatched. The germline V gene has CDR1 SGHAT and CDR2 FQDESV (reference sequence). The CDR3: CASSFVSGGLYNEQFF. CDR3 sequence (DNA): TGTGCCAGCAGCTTTGTAAGCGGGGGCCTTTACAATGAGCAGTTCTTC.

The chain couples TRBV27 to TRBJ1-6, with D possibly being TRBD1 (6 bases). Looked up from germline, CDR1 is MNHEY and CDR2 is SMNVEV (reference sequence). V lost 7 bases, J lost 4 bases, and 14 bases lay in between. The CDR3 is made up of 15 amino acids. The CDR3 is CASTPDREYNSPLHF. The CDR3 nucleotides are TGTGCCAGCACCCCGGACAGAGAGTATAATTCACCCCTCCACTTT.

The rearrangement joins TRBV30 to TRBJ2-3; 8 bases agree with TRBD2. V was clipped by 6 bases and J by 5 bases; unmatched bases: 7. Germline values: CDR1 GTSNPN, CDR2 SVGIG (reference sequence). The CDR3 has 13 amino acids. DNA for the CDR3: TGTGCCTGTAGAAAAGCGGGGGTAGATACGCAGTATTTT. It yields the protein CACRKAGVDTQYF.

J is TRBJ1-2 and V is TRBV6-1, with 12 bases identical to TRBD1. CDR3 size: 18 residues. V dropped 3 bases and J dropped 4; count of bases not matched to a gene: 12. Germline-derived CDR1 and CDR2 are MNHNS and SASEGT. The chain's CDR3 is CASSEGSGTGGAGYGYTF. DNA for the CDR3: TGTGCCAGCAGTGAGGGGAGCGGGACAGGGGGCGCTGGCTATGGCTACACCTTC.

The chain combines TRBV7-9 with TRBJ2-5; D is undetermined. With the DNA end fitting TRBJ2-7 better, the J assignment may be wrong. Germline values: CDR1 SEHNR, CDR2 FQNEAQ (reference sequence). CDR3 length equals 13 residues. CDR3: CASSSTSEYEQYF. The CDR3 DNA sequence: TGTGCCAGCAGCTCGACTTCCGAGTACGAGCAGTACTTC.

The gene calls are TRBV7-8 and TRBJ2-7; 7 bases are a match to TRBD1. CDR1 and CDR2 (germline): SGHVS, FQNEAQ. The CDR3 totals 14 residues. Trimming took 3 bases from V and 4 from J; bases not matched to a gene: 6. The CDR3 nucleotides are TGTGCCAGCAGCTTGCAAACAGGGGAATACGAGCAGTACTTC. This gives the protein CASSLQTGEYEQYF. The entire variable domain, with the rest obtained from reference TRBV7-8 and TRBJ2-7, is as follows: GAGVSQSPRYKVAKRGQDVALRCDPISGHVSLFWYQQALGQGPEFLTYFQNEAQLDKSGLPSDRFFAERPEGSVSTLKIQRTQQEDSAVYLCASSLQTGEYEQYFGPGTRLTVT.

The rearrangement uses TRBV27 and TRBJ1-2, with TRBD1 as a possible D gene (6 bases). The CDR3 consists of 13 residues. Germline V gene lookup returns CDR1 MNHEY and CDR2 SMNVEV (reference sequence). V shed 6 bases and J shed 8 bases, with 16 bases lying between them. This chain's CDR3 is CASSPGAPRGYTF. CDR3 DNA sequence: TGTGCCAGCAGCCCAGGGGCCCCGAGAGGCTACACCTTC.

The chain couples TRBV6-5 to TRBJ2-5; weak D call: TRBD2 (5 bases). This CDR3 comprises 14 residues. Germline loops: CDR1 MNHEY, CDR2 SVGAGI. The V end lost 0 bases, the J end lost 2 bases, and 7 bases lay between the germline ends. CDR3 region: CASSYSDLQETQYF. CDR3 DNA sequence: TGTGCCAGCAGTTACTCGGACTTGCAAGAGACCCAGTACTTC.

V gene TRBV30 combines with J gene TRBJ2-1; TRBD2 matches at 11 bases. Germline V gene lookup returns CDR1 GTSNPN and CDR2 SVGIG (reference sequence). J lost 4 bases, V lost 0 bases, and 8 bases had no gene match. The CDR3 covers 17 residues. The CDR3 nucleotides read TGTGCCTGGAGTGTAGCCCTTACTAGCGGGAGTTACAATGAGCAGTTCTTC. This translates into CAWSVALTSGSYNEQFF.

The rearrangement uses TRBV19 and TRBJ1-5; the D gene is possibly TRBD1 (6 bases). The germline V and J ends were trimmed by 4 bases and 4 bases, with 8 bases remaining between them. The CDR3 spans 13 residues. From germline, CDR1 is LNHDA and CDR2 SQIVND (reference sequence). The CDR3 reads CASSNQGNQPQHF. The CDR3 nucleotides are TGTGCCAGTAGTAACCAGGGGAATCAGCCCCAGCATTTT.

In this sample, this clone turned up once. CDR3 amino acids: CTSSQSAPYEQYF. The CDR3 DNA reads as TGCACCAGCAGCCAGAGCGCTCCCTACGAGCAGTACTTC. The chain is built from TRBV1 and TRBJ2-7; TRBD2 is taken as the D call from the table, unchecked against the DNA. TRBV1 is assigned pseudogene status. This CDR3 is built from 13 residues.

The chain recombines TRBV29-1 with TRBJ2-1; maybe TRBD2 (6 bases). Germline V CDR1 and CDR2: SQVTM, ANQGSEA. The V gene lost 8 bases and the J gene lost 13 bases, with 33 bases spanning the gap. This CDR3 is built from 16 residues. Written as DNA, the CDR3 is TGCAGCTCCCGGGGGAAGTCGTCTAATTTTTATGGTGAACAGTTCTTC. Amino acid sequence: CSSRGKSSNFYGEQFF.

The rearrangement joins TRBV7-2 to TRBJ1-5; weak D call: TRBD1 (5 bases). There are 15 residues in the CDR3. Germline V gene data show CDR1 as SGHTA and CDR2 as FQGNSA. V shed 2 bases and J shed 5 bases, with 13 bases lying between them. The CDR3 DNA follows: TGTGCCAGCAGCTTATCCGGGAGAGGGGATCAGCCCCAGCATTTT. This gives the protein CASSLSGRGDQPQHF.

The DNA of the CDR3 is TGCAGTGCGCAGGAGAACACTGAAGCTTTCTTT. Encoded protein: CSAQENTEAFF. The rearrangement uses TRBV20-1 and TRBJ1-1; D is ambiguous. There are 11 residues in the CDR3. The V gene's germline CDR1 is DFQATT and CDR2 SNEGSKA (reference sequence). V lost 6 bases, J lost 1 base, and 6 bases lay in between.